One sample yielded the 9 T cell receptor beta chains listed below, sequenced in a study of OX40 agonist ivuxolimab in advanced cancers. TCRdb's table, derived via immunoSEQ multiplex PCR, lists solely in-frame clones and lacks some. The data contain approximately 160,000 clones, 94% of them seen just once; the ten biggest clones take up approximately 0.32%. Sequencing used CD4+ or CD8+ T cells sorted from blood, obtained in a trial of the OX40 agonist ivuxolimab. These receptors were taken from an adult with an advanced solid tumor such as melanoma, head and neck, liver or kidney cancer.

The chain combines TRBV7-2 with TRBJ2-1, with 8 bases aligning to TRBD1. The CDR3 loop spans 15 amino acids. CDR1 is SGHTA and CDR2 is FQGNSA in the germline V gene. With 5 bases clipped from V and 7 bases from J, the junction kept 10 bases outside the gene matches. CDR3 nucleotides: TGTGCCAGCAGCGACGGGACAGGTAGGACGAATGAGCAGTTCTTC. It codes for CASSDGTGRTNEQFF.

The chain has TRBV2 and TRBJ1-1, with 9 bases aligning to TRBD1. Germline lookup yields CDR1 SNHLY and CDR2 FYNNEI. The CDR3 has 18 residues. The junction had 17 bases not matched to a gene; V was cut back by 4 bases and J by 5 bases. CDR3 amino acids: CASSAPLYRGLSGTEAFF. Written as DNA, the CDR3 is TGTGCCAGCAGTGCGCCTCTTTACAGGGGGCTGTCGGGTACTGAAGCTTTCTTT.

V and J are TRBV5-5 and TRBJ1-5; D is undetermined. This CDR3 spans 15 amino acids. Trimming shortened V by 6 bases and J by 4 bases, and 17 bases separated the two germline ends. The germline CDR1 and CDR2 sequences are SGHKS and YYEKEE (reference sequence). This chain's CDR3 is CASMIGPGGNQPQHF. The CDR3 region has the DNA TGTGCCAGCATGATAGGGCCGGGCGGGAATCAGCCCCAGCATTTT.

The rearrangement links TRBV9 to TRBJ1-4; D possibly corresponds to TRBD1 (6 bases). Germline-derived CDR1 and CDR2 are SGDLS and YYNGEE. Deletions cut 0 bases from V and 7 bases from J, with 13 bases between. This CDR3 contains 15 residues. CDR3 sequence (DNA): TGTGCCAGCAGCGTAGGGGGGCTGGGGAGTGAAAAACTGTTTTTT. It is translated as CASSVGGLGSEKLFF.

The gene calls are TRBV19 and TRBJ2-3; D is tentatively TRBD1 or TRBD2 (5 bases each). Germline V gene lookup returns CDR1 LNHDA and CDR2 SQIVND (reference sequence). The V end lost 9 bases, the J end lost 2 bases, and 6 bases lay between the germline ends. The CDR3 extends over 11 amino acids. The DNA of the CDR3 is TGTGCCAGCGGGACCACAGATACGCAGTATTTT. Amino acid sequence: CASGTTDTQYF.

The rearrangement links TRBV9 to TRBJ2-2; TRBD1 or TRBD2 may be the D gene (5 bases each). The V gene's germline CDR1 is SGDLS and CDR2 YYNGEE. The CDR3 extends over 15 amino acids. V lost 0 bases to trimming and J lost 2 bases, with 8 bases between them. This chain's CDR3 is CASSVGGTNTGELFF. CDR3 in DNA: TGTGCCAGCAGCGTAGGGGGGACCAACACCGGGGAGCTGTTTTTT.

J is TRBJ2-7 and V is TRBV6-5; no clear D gene. The length of the CDR3 is 14 residues. Germline lookup yields CDR1 MNHEY and CDR2 SVGAGI. Trimming took 3 bases from V and 6 from J, leaving 15 bases between them. The CDR3 spells CASSYTATLGEQYF. The CDR3 nucleotides read TGTGCCAGCAGTTATACCGCCACCCTAGGCGAGCAGTACTTC.

This rearrangement joins TRBV2 to TRBJ2-2, with 12 bases fitting TRBD2. This CDR3 has 15 amino acids. Germline CDR1 is SNHLY and CDR2 is FYNNEI. Unmatched junction bases numbered 3, after V lost 8 bases and J lost 2 bases. The CDR3 DNA reads as TGTGCCAGCGGAGGACTAGCGGGAAACACCGGGGAGCTGTTTTTT. This gives the protein CASGGLAGNTGELFF. Full variable domain (remainder filled in from reference TRBV2 and TRBJ2-2): EPEVTQTPSHQVTQMGQEVILRCVPISNHLYFYWYRQILGQKVEFLVSFYNNEISEKSEIFDDQFSVERPDGSNFTLKIRSTKLEDSAMYFCASGGLAGNTGELFFGEGSRLTVL.

The gene calls are TRBV27 and TRBJ1-1, with D hard to call. Germline V gene data show CDR1 as MNHEY and CDR2 as SMNVEV (reference sequence). The CDR3 runs to 12 residues. The V end lost 5 bases, the J end lost 2 bases, and 6 bases lay between the germline ends. CDR3 in amino acids: CASSDPNTEAFF. CDR3 coding DNA: TGTGCCAGCAGTGACCCCAACACTGAAGCTTTCTTT.